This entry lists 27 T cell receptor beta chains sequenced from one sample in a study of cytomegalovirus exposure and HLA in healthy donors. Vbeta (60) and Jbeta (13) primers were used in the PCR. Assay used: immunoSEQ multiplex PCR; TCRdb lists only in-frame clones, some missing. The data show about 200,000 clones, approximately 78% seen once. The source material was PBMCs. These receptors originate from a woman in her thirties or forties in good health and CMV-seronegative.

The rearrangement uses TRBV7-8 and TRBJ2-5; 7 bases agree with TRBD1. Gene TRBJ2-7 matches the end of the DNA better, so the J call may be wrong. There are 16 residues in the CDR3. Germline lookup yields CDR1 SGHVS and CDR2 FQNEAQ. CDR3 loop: CASSSRTGPSSYEQYF. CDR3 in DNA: TGTGCCAGCAGCTCGCGGACAGGTCCGAGCTCCTACGAGCAGTACTTC.

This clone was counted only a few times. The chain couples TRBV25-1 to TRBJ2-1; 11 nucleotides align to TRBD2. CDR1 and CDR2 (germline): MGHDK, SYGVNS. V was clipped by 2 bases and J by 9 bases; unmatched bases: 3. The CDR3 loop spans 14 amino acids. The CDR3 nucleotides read TGTGCCAGCAGTGAAGTCCTAGCGGGAGGTGAGCAGTTCTTC. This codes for CASSEVLAGGEQFF.

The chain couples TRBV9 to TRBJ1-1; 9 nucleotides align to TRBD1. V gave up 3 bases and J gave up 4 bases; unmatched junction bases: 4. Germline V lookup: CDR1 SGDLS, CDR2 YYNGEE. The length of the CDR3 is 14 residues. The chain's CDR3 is CASSAGQGITEAFF. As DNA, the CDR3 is TGTGCCAGCAGCGCCGGACAGGGGATCACTGAAGCTTTCTTT.

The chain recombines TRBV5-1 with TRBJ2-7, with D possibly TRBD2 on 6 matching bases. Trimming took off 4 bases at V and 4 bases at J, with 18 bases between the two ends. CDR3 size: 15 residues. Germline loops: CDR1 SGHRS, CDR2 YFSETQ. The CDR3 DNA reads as TGCGCCAGCAGCCCCGGAGGGGTATCAAAGTACGAGCAGTACTTC. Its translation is CASSPGGVSKYEQYF. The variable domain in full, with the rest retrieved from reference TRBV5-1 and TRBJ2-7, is KAGVTQTPRYLIKTRGQQVTLSCSPISGHRSVSWYQQTPGQGLQFLFEYFSETQRNKGNFPGRFSGRQFSNSRSEMNVSTLELGDSALYLCASSPGGVSKYEQYFGPGTRLTVT.

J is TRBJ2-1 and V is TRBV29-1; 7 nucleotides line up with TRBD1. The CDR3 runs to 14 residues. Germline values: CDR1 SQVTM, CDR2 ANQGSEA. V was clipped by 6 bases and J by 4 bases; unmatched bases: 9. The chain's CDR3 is CSVDRQGPYNEQFF. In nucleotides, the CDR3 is TGCAGCGTGGATAGACAGGGACCTTACAATGAGCAGTTCTTC.

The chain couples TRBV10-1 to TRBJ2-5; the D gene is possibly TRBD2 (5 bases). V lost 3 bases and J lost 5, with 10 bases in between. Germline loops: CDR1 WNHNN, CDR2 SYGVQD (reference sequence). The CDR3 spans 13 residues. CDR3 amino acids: CASSDPPGETQYF. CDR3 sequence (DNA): TGCGCCAGCAGTGACCCCCCGGGGGAGACCCAGTACTTC.

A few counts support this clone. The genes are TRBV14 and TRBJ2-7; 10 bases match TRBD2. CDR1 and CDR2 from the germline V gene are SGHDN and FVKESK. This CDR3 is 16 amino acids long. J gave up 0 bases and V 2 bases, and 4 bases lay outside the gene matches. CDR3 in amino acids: CASSQPTSGTSYEQYF. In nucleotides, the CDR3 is TGTGCCAGCAGCCAACCTACTAGCGGGACCTCCTACGAGCAGTACTTC.

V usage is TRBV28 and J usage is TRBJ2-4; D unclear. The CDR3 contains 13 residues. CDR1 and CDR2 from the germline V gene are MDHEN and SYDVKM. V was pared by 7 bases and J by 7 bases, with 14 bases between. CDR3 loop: CASTSRVRNIQYF. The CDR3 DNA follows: TGTGCCAGCACCAGCCGGGTGCGGAACATTCAGTACTTC.

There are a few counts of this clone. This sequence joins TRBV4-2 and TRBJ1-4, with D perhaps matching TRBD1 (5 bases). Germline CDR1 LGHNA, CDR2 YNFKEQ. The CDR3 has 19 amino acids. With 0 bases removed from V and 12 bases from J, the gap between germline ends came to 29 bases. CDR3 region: CASSQDRGRETRVMKELFF. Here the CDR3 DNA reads TGTGCCAGCAGCCAAGATAGAGGCAGGGAGACTAGGGTAATGAAGGAACTGTTTTTT.

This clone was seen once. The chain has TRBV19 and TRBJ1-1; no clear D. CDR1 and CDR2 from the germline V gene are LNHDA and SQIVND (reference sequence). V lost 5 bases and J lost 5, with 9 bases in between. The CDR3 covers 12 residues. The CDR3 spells CASSPRLTEAFF. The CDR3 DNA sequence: TGTGCCAGTAGTCCGAGATTAACTGAAGCTTTCTTT. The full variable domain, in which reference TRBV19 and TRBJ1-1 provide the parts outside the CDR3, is DGGITQSPKYLFRKEGQNVTLSCEQNLNHDAMYWYRQDPGQGLRLIYYSQIVNDFQKGDIAEGYSVSREKKESFPLTVTSAQKNPTAFYLCASSPRLTEAFFGQGTRLTVV.

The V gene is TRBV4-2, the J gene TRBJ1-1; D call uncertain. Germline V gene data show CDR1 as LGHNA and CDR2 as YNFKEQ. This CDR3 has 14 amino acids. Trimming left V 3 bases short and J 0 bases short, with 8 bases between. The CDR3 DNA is TGTGCCAGCAGCCACGAACGGTTGAACACTGAAGCTTTCTTT. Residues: CASSHERLNTEAFF.

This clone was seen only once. CDR3 DNA: TGTGCCAGCTCCCGAGGGACTAGCGGAGCCGGTGAGCAGTTCTTC. This gives the protein CASSRGTSGAGEQFF. The rearrangement joins TRBV6-5 to TRBJ2-1; 11 bases are shared with TRBD2. Germline V gives CDR1 MNHEY, CDR2 SVGAGI. V was pared by 8 bases and J by 9 bases, with 12 bases of the junction left unmatched. CDR3 length: 15 residues.

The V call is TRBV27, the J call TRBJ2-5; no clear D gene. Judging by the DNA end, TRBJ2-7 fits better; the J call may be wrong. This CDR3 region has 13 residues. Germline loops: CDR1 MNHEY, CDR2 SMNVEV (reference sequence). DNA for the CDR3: TGTGCCAGCCCCGCTTGCGGAGACTACGAGCAGTACTTC. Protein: CASPACGDYEQYF.

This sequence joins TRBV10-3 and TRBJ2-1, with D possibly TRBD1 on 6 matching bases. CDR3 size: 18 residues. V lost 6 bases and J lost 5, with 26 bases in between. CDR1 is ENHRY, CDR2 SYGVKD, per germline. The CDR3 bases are TGTGCCATCAGAATGTCCAGGGGTCTTCCGGGGCCTGACAATGAGCAGTTCTTC. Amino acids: CAIRMSRGLPGPDNEQFF.

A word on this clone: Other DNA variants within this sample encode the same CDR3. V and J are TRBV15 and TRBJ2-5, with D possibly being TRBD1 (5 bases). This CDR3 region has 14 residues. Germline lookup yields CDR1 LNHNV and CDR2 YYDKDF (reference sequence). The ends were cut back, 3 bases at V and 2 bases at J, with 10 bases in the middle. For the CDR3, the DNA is TGTGCCACCAGCAGTTTTGACAGTCAAGAGACCCAGTACTTC. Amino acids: CATSSFDSQETQYF.

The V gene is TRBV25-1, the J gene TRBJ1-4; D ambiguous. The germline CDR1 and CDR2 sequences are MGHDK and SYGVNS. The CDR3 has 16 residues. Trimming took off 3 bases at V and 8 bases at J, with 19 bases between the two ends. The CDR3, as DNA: TGTGCCAGCAGTGACTCGCCCTCGAACAACGGGGAAAAACTGTTTTTT. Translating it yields CASSDSPSNNGEKLFF.

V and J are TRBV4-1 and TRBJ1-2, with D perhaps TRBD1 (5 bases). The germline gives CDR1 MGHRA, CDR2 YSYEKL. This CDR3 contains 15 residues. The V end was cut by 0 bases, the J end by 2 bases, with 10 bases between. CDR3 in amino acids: CASSQDLRVNYGYTF. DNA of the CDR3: TGCGCCAGCAGCCAAGACCTCAGGGTGAACTATGGCTACACCTTC.

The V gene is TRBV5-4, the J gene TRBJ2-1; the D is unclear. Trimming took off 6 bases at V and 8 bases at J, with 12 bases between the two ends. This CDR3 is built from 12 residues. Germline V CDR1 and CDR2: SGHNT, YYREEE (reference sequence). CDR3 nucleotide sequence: TGTGCCAGCACCTCCCTAGTGGATGAGCAGTTCTTC. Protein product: CASTSLVDEQFF.

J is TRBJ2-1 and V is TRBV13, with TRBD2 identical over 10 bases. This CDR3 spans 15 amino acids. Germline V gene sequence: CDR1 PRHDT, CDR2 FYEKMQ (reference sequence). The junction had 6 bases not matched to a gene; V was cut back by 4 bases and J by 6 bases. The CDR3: CASSSLAGALNEQFF. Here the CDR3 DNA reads TGTGCCAGCAGCTCCCTAGCGGGAGCTCTCAATGAGCAGTTCTTC.

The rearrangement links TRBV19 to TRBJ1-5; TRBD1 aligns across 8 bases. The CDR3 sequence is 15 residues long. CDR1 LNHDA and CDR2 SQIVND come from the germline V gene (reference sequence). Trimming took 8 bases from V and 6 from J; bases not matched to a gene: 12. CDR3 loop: CASGAAQGAVQPQHF. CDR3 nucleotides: TGTGCCAGTGGAGCCGCGCAGGGGGCAGTTCAGCCCCAGCATTTT.

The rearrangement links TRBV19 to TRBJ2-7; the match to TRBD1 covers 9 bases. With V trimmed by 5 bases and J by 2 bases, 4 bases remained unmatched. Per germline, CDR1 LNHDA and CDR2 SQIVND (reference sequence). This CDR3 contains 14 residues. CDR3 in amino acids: CASSAGQGPYEQYF. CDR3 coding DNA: TGTGCCAGTAGTGCGGGACAGGGACCCTACGAGCAGTACTTC.

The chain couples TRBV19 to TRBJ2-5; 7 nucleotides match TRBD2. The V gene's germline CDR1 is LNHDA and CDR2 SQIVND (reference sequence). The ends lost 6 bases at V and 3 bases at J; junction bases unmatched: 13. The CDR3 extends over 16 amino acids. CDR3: CASSMGGVWFKETQYF. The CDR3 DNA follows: TGTGCCAGTAGCATGGGGGGGGTCTGGTTTAAAGAGACCCAGTACTTC. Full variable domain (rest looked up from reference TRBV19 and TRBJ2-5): DGGITQSPKYLFRKEGQNVTLSCEQNLNHDAMYWYRQDPGQGLRLIYYSQIVNDFQKGDIAEGYSVSREKKESFPLTVTSAQKNPTAFYLCASSMGGVWFKETQYFGPGTRLLVL.

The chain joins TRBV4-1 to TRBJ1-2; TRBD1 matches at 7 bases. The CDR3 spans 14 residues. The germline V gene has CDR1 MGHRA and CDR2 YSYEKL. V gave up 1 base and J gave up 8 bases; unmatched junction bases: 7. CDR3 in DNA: TGCGCCAGCAGCCAAGGACAGGGTTTGGGCGGCTACACCTTC. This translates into CASSQGQGLGGYTF.

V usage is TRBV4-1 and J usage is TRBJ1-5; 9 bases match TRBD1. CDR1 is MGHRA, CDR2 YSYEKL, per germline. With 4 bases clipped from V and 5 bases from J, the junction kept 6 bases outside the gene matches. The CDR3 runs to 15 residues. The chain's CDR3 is CASSLRTGDDQPQHF. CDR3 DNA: TGCGCCAGCAGCCTACGGACAGGGGACGATCAGCCCCAGCATTTT.

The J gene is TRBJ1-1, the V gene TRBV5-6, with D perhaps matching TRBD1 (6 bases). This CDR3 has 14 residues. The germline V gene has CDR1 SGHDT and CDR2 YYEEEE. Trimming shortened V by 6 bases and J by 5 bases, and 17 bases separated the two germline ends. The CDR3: CASTQGRGSTEAFF. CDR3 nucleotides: TGTGCCAGCACCCAGGGGCGCGGTAGTACTGAAGCTTTCTTT.

In DNA, the CDR3 is TGTGCCAGCTCGAAGACAGGGGGCGTCGAGCAGTACTTC. Amino acids: CASSKTGGVEQYF. V and J are TRBV6-5 and TRBJ2-7; the match to TRBD1 covers 10 bases. The CDR3 is 13 residues long. V dropped 8 bases and J dropped 6; count of bases not matched to a gene: 7. The germline V gene has CDR1 MNHEY and CDR2 SVGAGI.

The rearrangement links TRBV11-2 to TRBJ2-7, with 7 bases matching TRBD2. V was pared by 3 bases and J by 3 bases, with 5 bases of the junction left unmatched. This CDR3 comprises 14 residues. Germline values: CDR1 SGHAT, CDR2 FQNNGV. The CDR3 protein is CASSFGGTDYEQYF. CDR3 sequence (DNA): TGTGCCAGCAGCTTCGGGGGGACGGACTACGAGCAGTACTTC.